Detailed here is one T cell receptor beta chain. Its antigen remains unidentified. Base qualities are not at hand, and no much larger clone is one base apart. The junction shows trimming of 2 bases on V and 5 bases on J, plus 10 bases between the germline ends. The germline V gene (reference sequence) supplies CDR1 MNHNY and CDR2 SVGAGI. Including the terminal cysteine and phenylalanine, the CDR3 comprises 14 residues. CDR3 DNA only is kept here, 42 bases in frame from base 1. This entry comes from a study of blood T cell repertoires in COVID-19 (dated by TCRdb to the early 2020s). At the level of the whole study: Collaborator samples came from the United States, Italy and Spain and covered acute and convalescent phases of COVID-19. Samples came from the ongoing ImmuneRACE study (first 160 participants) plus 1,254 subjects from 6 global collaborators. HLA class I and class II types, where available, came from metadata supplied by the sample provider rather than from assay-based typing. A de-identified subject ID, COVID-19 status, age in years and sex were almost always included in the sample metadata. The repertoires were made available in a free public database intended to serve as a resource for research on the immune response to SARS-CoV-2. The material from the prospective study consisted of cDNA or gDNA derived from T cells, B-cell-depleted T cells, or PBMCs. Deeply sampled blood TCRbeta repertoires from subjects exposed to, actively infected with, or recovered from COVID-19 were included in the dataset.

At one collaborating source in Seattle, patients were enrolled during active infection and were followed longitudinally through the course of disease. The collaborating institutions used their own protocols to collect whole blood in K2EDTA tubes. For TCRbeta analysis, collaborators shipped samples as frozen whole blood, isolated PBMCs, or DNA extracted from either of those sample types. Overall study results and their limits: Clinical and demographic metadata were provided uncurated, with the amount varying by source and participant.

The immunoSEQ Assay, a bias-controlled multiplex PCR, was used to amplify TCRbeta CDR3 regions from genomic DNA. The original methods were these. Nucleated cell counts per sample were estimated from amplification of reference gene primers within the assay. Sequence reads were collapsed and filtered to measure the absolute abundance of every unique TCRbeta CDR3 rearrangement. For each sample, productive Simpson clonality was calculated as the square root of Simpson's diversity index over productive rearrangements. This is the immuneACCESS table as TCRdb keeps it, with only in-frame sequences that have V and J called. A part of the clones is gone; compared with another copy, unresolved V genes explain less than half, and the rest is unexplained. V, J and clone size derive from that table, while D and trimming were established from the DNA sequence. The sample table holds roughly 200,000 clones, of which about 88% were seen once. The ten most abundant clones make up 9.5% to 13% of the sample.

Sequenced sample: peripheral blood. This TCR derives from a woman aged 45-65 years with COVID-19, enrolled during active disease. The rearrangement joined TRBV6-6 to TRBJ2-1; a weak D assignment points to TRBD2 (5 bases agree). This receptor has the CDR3 CASSYGSGNNEQFF. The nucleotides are TGTGCCAGCAGTTACGGAAGCGGAAACAATGAGCAGTTCTTC.